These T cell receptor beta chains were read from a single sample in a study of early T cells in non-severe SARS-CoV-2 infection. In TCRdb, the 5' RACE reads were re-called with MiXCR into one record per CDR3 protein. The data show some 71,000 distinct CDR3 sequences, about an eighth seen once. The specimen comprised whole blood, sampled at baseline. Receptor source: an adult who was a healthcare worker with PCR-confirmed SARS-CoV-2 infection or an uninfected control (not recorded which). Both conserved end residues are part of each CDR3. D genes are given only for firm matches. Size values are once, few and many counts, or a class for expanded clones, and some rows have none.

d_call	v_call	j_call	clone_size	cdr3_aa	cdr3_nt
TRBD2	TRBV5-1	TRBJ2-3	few	CATSGATSTDTQYF	TGCGCCACTAGCGGAGCAACTAGCACAGATACGCAGTATTTT
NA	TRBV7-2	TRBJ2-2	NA	CASSLLPNTGELFF	TGTGCCAGCAGCTTACTACCGAACACCGGGGAGCTGTTTTTT
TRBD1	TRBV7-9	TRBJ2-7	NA	CASSLGDRNEQYF	TGTGCCAGCAGCTTAGGGGACAGAAACGAGCAGTACTTC
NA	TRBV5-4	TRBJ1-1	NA	CASSLEPESEAFF	TGTGCCAGCAGCTTGGAACCGGAGAGTGAAGCTTTCTTT
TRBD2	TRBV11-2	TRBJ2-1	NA	CASSSWGGELYNEQFF	TGTGCCAGCAGCTCTTGGGGGGGGGAGCTCTACAATGAGCAGTTCTTC
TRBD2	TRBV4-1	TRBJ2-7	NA	CASSQEGLAGGYEQYF	TGCGCCAGCAGCCAAGAAGGACTAGCGGGAGGATACGAGCAGTACTTC
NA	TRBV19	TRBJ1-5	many	CASSTRGSNQPQHF	TGTGCCAGTAGTACGCGGGGTAGCAATCAGCCCCAGCATTTT
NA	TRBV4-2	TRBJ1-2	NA	CASSQELRPLGGYTF	TGTGCCAGCAGCCAAGAGTTGAGGCCCCTTGGTGGCTACACCTTC
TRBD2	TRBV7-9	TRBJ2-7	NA	CASSLTSGNYEQYF	TGTGCCAGCAGCTTGACTAGCGGGAACTACGAGCAGTACTTC
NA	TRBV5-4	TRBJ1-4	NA	CASSLDQGWNEKLFF	TGTGCCAGCAGCTTGGATCAGGGGTGGAATGAAAAACTGTTTTTT
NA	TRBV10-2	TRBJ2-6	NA	CASSGTESPSGANVLTF	TGCGCCAGCAGTGGGACAGAGAGCCCCTCTGGGGCCAACGTCCTGACTTTC
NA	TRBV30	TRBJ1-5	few	CAWSRAGNQPQHF	TGTGCCTGGAGTAGGGCGGGCAATCAGCCCCAGCATTTT
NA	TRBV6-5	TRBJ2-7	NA	CASSYSRQGGQYF	TGTGCCAGCAGTTACTCGAGGCAGGGGGGGCAGTACTTC
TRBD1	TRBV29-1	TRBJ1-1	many	CSVERGTANTEAFF	TGCAGCGTTGAAAGGGGGACAGCTAACACTGAAGCTTTCTTT
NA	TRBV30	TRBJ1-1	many	CAWSHGTEAFF	TGTGCCTGGTCCCATGGGACTGAAGCTTTCTTT
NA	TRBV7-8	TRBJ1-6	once	CASSLALAGNSPLHF	TGTGCCAGCAGCTTAGCCTTAGCGGGGAATTCACCCCTCCACTTT
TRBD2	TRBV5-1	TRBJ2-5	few	CASSESGSETQYF	TGCGCCAGCAGCGAGAGCGGGAGCGAGACCCAGTACTTC
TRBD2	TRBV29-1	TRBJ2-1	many	CSARDYLNEQFF	TGCAGCGCCCGGGACTATCTCAATGAGCAGTTCTTC
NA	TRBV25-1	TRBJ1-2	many	CASSDSADNYGYTF	TGTGCCAGCAGTGACAGTGCTGATAACTATGGCTACACCTTC
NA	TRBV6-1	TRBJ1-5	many	CASSEAGPQPQHF	TGTGCCAGCAGTGAAGCCGGCCCTCAGCCCCAGCATTTT
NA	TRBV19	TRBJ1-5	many	CASSIGQSNQPQHF	TGTGCCAGTAGTATCGGGCAGAGCAATCAGCCCCAGCATTTT
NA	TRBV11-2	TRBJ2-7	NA	CASHTRGSSYEQYF	TGTGCCAGCCATACCAGGGGAAGCTCCTACGAGCAGTACTTC
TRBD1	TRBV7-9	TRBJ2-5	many	CASSLPTGGETQYF	TGTGCCAGCAGCTTACCGACAGGGGGAGAGACCCAGTACTTC
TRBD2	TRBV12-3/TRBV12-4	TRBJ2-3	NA	CASSYGLAGVDTQYF	TGTGCCAGCAGCTACGGACTAGCGGGAGTCGATACGCAGTATTTT
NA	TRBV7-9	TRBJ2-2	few	CASSFSPLDGELFF	TGTGCCAGCAGCTTTTCACCGCTGGACGGGGAGCTGTTTTTT
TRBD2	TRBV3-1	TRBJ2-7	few	CASSRRASGTHEQYF	TGTGCCAGCAGCCGCCGGGCTAGCGGGACCCACGAGCAGTACTTC
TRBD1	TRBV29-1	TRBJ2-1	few	CSVEGTGDHNEQFF	TGCAGCGTTGAGGGGACAGGGGACCACAATGAGCAGTTCTTC
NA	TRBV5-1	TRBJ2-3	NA	CASSLGLALSTDTQYF	TGCGCCAGCAGCTTAGGTCTAGCGTTATCCACAGATACGCAGTATTTT
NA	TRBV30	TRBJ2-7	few	CAWSVQNRAIAEQYF	TGTGCCTGGAGTGTACAGAACAGGGCGATCGCCGAGCAGTACTTC
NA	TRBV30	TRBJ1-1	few	CAWSFQRTAFF	TGTGCCTGGAGTTTCCAAAGAACAGCTTTCTTT
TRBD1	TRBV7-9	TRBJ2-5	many	CASSPTGGAETQYF	TGTGCCAGCAGCCCGACAGGGGGAGCAGAGACCCAGTACTTC
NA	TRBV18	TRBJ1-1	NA	CASSPLGQINTEAFF	TGTGCCAGCTCACCTCTAGGACAAATTAACACTGAAGCTTTCTTT
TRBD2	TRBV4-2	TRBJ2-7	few	CASSLIRTSGNYEQYF	TGTGCCAGCAGCCTAATCAGGACTAGCGGGAACTACGAGCAGTACTTC
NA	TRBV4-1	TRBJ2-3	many	CASSQEGNTDTQYF	TGCGCCAGCAGCCAAGAAGGAAACACAGATACGCAGTATTTT
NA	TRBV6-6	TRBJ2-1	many	CASSRTDNEQFF	TGTGCCAGCAGCCGGACAGACAATGAGCAGTTCTTC
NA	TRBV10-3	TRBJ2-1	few	CAISEEAISSSYNEQFF	TGTGCCATCAGTGAAGAAGCGATTTCAAGCTCCTACAATGAGCAGTTCTTC
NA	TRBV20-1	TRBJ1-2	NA	CSVPPLANYGYTF	TGCAGTGTTCCCCCTCTGGCTAACTATGGCTACACCTTC
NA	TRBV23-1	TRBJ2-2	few	CASSQFSRNTGELFF	TGCGCCAGCAGTCAATTTTCGCGAAACACCGGGGAGCTGTTTTTT
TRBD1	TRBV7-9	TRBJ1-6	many	CASSPRTGGNSPLHF	TGTGCCAGCAGCCCCCGGACAGGGGGAAATTCACCCCTCCACTTT
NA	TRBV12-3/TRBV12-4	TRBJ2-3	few	CASSFSGDADTQYF	TGTGCCAGCAGTTTTTCAGGGGACGCAGATACGCAGTATTTT
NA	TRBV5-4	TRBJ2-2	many	CASSYYTGELFF	TGTGCCAGCAGCTACTACACCGGGGAGCTGTTTTTT
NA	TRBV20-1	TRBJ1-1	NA	CSAILGEAFF	TGCAGTGCCATTCTCGGAGAGGCTTTCTTT
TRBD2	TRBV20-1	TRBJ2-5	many	CSAPRGLVGETQYF	TGCAGTGCCCCCCGGGGACTAGTCGGAGAGACCCAGTACTTC
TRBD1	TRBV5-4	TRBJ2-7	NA	CASSILRDRGREQYF	TGTGCCAGCAGCATCCTCCGGGACAGGGGGCGCGAGCAGTACTTC
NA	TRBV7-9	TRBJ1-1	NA	CASSPLGDTDTEAFF	TGTGCCAGCAGCCCCTTAGGAGACACAGACACTGAAGCTTTCTTT
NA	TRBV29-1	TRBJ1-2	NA	CSGRQPTYGYTF	TGCAGCGGGAGACAGCCTACCTATGGCTACACCTTC
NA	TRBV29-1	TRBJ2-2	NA	CSVDPENTGELFF	TGCAGCGTTGATCCCGAGAACACCGGGGAGCTGTTTTTT
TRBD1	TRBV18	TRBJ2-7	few	CASSPSGQRKQYF	TGTGCCAGCTCACCGTCGGGACAGCGTAAGCAGTACTTC
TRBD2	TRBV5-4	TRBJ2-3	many	CASSLTRETQDTQYF	TGTGCCAGCAGCTTGACGCGGGAGACTCAAGATACGCAGTATTTT
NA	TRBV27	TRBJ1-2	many	CASSPRKQVEGYTF	TGTGCCAGCAGTCCCCGGAAGCAGGTGGAGGGCTACACCTTC
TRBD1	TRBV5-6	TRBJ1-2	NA	CASSLDRGHGYTF	TGTGCCAGCAGCTTGGACAGGGGACATGGCTACACCTTC